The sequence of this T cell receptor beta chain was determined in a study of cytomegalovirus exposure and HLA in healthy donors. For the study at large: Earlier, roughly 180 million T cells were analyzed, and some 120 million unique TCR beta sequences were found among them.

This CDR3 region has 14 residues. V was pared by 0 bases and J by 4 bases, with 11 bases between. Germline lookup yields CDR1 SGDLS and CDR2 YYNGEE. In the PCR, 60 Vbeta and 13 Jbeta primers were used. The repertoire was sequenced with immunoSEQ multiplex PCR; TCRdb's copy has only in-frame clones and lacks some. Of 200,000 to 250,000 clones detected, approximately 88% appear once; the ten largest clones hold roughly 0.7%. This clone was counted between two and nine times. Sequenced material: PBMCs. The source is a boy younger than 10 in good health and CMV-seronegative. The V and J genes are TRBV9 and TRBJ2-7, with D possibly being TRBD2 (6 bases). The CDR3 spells CASSVAGREYEQYF. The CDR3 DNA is TGTGCCAGCAGCGTAGCCGGGCGGGAATACGAGCAGTACTTC.